The 12 T cell receptor beta chains presented below share a single source sample, sequenced in a study of T-cell reconstitution after alpha-beta-depleted transplantation in children. Unique molecular identifiers were built into the TCRbeta library. Via MiXCR, TCRdb re-called the PCR reads, giving one row per CDR3 protein. The profile shows about 420,000 distinct CDR3 sequences, roughly 17% of them singletons. This specimen was PBMCs, mostly from graft donor cells, taken 360 days after TCRalphabeta/CD19-depleted stem cell transplant. These receptor sequences come from a boy younger than two who had a stem cell transplant for Wiskott-Aldrich syndrome, so the T cells may come from the graft donor.

This clonotype has more than one count but fewer than ten. The CDR3 reads CASSLGWGYEQYF. CDR3 coding DNA: TGTGCCAGCAGCTTAGGGTGGGGCTACGAGCAGTACTTC. This sequence joins TRBV7-6 and TRBJ2-7, with unresolved D. V was clipped by 1 base and J by 3 bases, with 7 bases between them. CDR1 is SGHVS, CDR2 FNYEAQ, per germline. There are 13 residues in the CDR3. Drawing the rest from reference TRBV7-6 and TRBJ2-7, the complete variable domain is GAGVSQSPRYKVTKRGQDVALRCDPISGHVSLYWYRQALGQGPEFLTYFNYEAQQDKSGLPNDRFSAERPEGSISTLTIQRTEQRDSAMYRCASSLGWGYEQYFGPGTRLTVT.

The J gene is TRBJ2-3, the V gene TRBV12-3 or TRBV12-4; TRBD1 might be the D (5 bases). With 7 bases removed from V and 4 bases from J, the gap between germline ends came to 9 bases. The CDR3 loop spans 12 amino acids. The CDR3 sequence: CASNQGPDTQYF. In DNA, the CDR3 is TGTGCCAGCAATCAGGGCCCAGATACGCAGTATTTT.

This clonotype was detected only a few times. The genes are TRBV7-2 and TRBJ2-2, with D possibly being TRBD2 (6 bases). The CDR3 loop spans 14 amino acids. V was shortened by 8 bases and J by 5 bases, with 15 bases between the two germline ends. Germline V gene lookup returns CDR1 SGHTA and CDR2 FQGNSA. This chain's CDR3 is CASQGAGRTGELFF. Written as DNA, the CDR3 is TGTGCCAGCCAAGGGGCGGGACGGACCGGGGAGCTGTTTTTT.

This clonotype turned up a few times. The chain couples TRBV5-1 to TRBJ2-5; 7 bases align to TRBD2. V lost 5 bases, J lost 5 bases, and 9 bases stayed unmatched. Germline CDR1 and CDR2: SGHRS and YFSETQ. There are 14 residues in the CDR3. The CDR3 DNA reads as TGCGCCAGCAGTCCTTCGGGAGGTCTCGAGACCCAGTACTTC. Translated: CASSPSGGLETQYF.

This clonotype was recorded a few times. This chain links TRBV3-1 with TRBJ2-5; 10 nucleotides align to TRBD2. The CDR3 contains 16 residues. Looked up from germline, CDR1 is LGHDT and CDR2 is YNNKEL (reference sequence). Trimming cost V 5 bases and J 2 bases; bases outside gene matches: 8. In nucleotides, the CDR3 is TGTGCCAGCAGCTTGAGGGGACTAGCGAATCAAGAGACCCAGTACTTC. Translated, it gives CASSLRGLANQETQYF.

The chain is built from TRBV12-3 or TRBV12-4 and TRBJ1-5, with D hard to call. This CDR3 comprises 16 residues. Trimming pared 1 base from V and 0 bases from J, leaving 10 bases between. The CDR3 DNA reads as TGTGCCAGCAGTTTAGGGCGGCGGAGTAGCAATCAGCCCCAGCATTTT. Translating it yields CASSLGRRSSNQPQHF.

The V gene is TRBV4-3, the J gene TRBJ2-7; TRBD2 aligns across 8 bases. Trimming at V came to 0 bases and at J to 0 bases, leaving 7 bases not matched to a gene. CDR3 length: 17 residues. The germline CDR1 and CDR2 sequences are LGHNA and YSLEER. The CDR3 protein is CASSQEGLGASSYEQYF. Here the CDR3 DNA reads TGCGCCAGCAGCCAAGAGGGACTAGGAGCCAGCTCCTACGAGCAGTACTTC.

This clonotype was found a few times. J is TRBJ2-2 and V is TRBV5-1, with D perhaps assigned TRBD1 or TRBD2 (5 bases each). Trimming pared 3 bases from V and 1 base from J, leaving 16 bases between. The CDR3 runs 17 residues. The germline V gene encodes CDR1 SGHRS and CDR2 YFSETQ. CDR3 in amino acids: CASSSPSGRRNTGELFF. The CDR3 coding sequence is TGCGCCAGCAGCTCACCCTCGGGGCGGAGGAACACCGGGGAGCTGTTTTTT.

This clonotype has only a few counts. This chain uses TRBV28 with TRBJ2-7; TRBD1 matches 9 bases. V shed 2 bases and J 0 bases; nucleotides not matched to a gene: 5. Germline CDR1 and CDR2: MDHEN and SYDVKM. This CDR3 contains 16 residues. In nucleotides, the CDR3 is TGTGCCAGCAGTTTAATAGGGGACAGGGTCTCCTACGAGCAGTACTTC. Translated, it gives CASSLIGDRVSYEQYF.

In its sample, this clonotype was seen a few times. The genes are TRBV20-1 and TRBJ2-2, with TRBD1 identical over 8 bases. This CDR3 has 15 amino acids. V lost 1 base, J lost 5 bases, and 6 bases stayed unmatched. Germline values: CDR1 DFQATT, CDR2 SNEGSKA (reference sequence). The CDR3 DNA sequence: TGCAGTGCTAGAGTGAGCAGGGGGCGAACCGGGGAGCTGTTTTTT. This gives the protein CSARVSRGRTGELFF.

This clonotype was seen a handful of times. This sequence joins TRBV24-1 and TRBJ2-3; 7 bases match TRBD1. Germline CDR1 is KGHDR and CDR2 is SFDVKD. The CDR3 contains 16 residues. V lost 3 bases, J lost 5 bases, and 10 bases stayed unmatched. CDR3 sequence: CATSDTWTGTGDTQYF. The CDR3 DNA reads TGTGCCACCAGTGATACCTGGACAGGAACGGGAGATACGCAGTATTTT.

This clonotype was counted at least ten times. The gene calls are TRBV7-6 and TRBJ2-3; no clear D gene. Trimming shortened V by 5 bases and J by 8 bases, and 14 bases separated the two germline ends. Germline CDR1 reads SGHVS; CDR2 reads FNYEAQ. The CDR3 is 13 amino acids. The CDR3 spells CASSPDLRATQYF. In DNA, the CDR3 is TGTGCCAGCAGCCCAGACCTTAGAGCTACGCAGTATTTT.